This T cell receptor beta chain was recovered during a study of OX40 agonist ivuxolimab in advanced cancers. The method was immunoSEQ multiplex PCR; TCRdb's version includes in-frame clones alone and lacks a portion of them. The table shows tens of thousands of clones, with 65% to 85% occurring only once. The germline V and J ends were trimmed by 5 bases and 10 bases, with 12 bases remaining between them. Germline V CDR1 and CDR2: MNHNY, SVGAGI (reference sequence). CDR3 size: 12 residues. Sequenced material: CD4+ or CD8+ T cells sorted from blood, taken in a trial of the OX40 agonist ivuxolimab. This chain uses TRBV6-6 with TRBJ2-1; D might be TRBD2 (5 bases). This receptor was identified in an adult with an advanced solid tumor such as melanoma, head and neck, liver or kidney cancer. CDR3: CASSLSSSEQFF. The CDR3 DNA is TGTGCCAGCAGTCTATCTAGCTCAGAGCAGTTCTTC.